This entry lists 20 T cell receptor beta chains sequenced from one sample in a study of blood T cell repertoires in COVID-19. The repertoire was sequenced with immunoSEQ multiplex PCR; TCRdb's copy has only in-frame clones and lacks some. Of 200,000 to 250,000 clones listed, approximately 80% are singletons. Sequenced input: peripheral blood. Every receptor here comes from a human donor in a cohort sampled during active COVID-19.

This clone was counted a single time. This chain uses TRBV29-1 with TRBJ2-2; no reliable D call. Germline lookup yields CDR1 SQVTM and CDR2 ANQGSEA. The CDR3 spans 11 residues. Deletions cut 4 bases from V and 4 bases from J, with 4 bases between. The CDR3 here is CSVARTGELFF. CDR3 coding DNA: TGCAGCGTTGCTCGCACCGGGGAGCTGTTTTTT.

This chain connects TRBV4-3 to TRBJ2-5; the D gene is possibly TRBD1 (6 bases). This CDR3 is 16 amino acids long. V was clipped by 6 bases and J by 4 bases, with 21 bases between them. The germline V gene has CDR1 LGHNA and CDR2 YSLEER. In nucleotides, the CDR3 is TGCGCCAGCAGTCGAGGACTTCTAGGGGGATCAGAGACCCAGTACTTC. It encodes CASSRGLLGGSETQYF.

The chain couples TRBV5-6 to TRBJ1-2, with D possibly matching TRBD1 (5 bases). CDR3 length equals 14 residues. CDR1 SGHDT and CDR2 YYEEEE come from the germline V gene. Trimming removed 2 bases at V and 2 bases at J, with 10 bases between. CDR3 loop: CASSLLRDNYGYTF. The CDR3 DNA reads TGTGCCAGCAGCTTACTGCGGGACAACTATGGCTACACCTTC.

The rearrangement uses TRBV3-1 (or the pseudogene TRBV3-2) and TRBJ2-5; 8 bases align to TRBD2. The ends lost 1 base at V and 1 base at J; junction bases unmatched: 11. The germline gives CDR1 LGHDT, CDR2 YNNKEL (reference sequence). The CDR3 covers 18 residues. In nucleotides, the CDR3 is TGTGCCAGCAGCCAAGGGACTAGCAGCCCCTACCTCCAAGAGACCCAGTACTTC. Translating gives CASSQGTSSPYLQETQYF.

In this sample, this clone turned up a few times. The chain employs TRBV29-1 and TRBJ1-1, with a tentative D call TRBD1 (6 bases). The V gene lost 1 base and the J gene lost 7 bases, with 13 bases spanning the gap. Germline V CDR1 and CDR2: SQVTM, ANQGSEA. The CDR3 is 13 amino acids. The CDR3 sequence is CSVEVPRGYEAFF. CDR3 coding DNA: TGCAGCGTTGAAGTTCCCAGGGGTTATGAAGCTTTCTTT.

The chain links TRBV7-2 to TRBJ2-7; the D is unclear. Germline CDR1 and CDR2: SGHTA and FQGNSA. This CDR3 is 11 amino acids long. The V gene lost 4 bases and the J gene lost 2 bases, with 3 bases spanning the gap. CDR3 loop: CASSSAYEQYF. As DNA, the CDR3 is TGTGCCAGCAGCTCCGCCTACGAGCAGTACTTC.

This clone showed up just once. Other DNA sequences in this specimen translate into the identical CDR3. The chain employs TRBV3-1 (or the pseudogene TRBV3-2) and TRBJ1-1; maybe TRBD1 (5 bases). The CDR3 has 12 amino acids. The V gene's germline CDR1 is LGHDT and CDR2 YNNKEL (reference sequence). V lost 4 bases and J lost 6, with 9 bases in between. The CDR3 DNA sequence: TGTGCCAGCAGCCCTCAGGGCTCTGAAGCTTTCTTT. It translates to CASSPQGSEAFF.

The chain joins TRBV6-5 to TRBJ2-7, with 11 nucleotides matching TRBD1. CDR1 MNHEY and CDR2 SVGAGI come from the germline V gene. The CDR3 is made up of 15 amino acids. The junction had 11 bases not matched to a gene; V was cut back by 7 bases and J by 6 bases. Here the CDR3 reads CASTGQGARSPEQYF. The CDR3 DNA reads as TGTGCCAGCACCGGACAGGGGGCAAGAAGTCCCGAGCAGTACTTC.

DNA of the CDR3: TGTGCCAGCAGTTACCAGGGGGCTGAAGCTTTCTTT. Translating it yields CASSYQGAEAFF. The gene calls are TRBV6-5 and TRBJ1-1; 7 bases map to TRBD1. V dropped 2 bases and J dropped 6; count of bases not matched to a gene: 0. This CDR3 region has 12 residues. Germline CDR1 is MNHEY and CDR2 is SVGAGI.

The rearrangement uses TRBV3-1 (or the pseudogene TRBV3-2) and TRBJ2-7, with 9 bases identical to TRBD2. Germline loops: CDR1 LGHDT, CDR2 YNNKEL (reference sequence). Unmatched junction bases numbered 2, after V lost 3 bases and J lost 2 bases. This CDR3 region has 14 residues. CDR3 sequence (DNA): TGTGCCAGCAGCCAGACTAGCGGTCCCTACGAGCAGTACTTC. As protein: CASSQTSGPYEQYF.

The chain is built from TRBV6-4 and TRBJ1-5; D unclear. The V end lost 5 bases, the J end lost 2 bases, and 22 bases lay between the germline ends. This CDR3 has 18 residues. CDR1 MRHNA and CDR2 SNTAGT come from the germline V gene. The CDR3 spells CASSSGGTRPGGNQPQHF. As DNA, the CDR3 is TGTGCCAGCAGTTCTGGAGGTACTAGGCCCGGTGGCAATCAGCCCCAGCATTTT.

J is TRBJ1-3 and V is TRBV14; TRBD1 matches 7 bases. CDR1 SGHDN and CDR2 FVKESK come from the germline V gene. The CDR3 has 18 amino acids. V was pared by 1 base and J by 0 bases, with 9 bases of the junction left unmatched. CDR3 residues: CASSQVRQGLFSGNTIYF. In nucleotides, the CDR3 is TGTGCCAGCAGCCAAGTTCGACAGGGACTTTTCTCTGGAAACACCATATATTTT.

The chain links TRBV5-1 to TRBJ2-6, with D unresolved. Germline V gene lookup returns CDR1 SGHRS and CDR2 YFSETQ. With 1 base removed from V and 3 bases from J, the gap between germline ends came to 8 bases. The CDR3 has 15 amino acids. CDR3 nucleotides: TGCGCCAGCAGCTTGCGACGCGGTGGGGCCAACGTCCTGACTTTC. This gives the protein CASSLRRGGANVLTF.

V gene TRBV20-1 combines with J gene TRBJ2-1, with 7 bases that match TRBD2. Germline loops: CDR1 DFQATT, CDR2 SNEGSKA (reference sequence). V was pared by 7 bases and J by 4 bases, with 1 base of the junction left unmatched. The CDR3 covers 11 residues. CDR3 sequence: CSERGYNEQFF. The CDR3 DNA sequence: TGCAGTGAGCGGGGTTACAATGAGCAGTTCTTC.

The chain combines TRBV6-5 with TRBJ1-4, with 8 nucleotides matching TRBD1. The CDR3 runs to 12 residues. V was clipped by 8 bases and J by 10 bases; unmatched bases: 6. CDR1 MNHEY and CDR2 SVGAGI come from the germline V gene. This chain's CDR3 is CASGQGVGKLFF. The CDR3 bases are TGTGCCAGCGGACAGGGTGTCGGAAAACTGTTTTTT.

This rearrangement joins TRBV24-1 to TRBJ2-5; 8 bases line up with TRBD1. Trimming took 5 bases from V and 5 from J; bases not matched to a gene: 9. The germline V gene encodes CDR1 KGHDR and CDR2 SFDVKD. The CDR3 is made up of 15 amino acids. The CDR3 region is CATSAPTGERETQYF. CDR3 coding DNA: TGTGCCACCAGTGCCCCGACAGGGGAGAGGGAGACCCAGTACTTC.

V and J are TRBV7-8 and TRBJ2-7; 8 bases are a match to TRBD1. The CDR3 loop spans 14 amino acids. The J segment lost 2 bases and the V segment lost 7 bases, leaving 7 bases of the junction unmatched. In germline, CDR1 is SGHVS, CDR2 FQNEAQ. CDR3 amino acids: CASIKDRVAYEQYF. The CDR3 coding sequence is TGTGCCAGCATCAAGGACAGGGTGGCCTACGAGCAGTACTTC.

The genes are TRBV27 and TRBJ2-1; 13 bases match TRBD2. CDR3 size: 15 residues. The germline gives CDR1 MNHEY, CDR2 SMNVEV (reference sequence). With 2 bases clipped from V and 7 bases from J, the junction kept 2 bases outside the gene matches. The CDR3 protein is CASSLTSGRGNEQFF. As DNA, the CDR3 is TGTGCCAGCAGTTTAACTAGCGGGAGGGGGAATGAGCAGTTCTTC.

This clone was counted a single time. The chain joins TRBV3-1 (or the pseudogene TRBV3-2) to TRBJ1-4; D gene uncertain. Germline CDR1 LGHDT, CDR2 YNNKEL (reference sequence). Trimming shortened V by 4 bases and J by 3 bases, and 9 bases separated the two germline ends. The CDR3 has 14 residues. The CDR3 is CASSLFRANEKLFF. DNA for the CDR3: TGTGCCAGCAGCCTTTTCCGGGCTAATGAAAAACTGTTTTTT.

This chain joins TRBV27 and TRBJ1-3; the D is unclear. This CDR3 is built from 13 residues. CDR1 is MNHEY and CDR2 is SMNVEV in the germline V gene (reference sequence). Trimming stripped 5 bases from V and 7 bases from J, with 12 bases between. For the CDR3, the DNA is TGTGCCAGCAGTCGTTCCGGGGAGAACACCATATATTTT. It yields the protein CASSRSGENTIYF.